The 19 T cell receptor beta chains reported below all come from one sample, sequenced in a study of blood T cell repertoires in COVID-19. TCRdb's copy holds only in-frame clones and misses some; the assay was immunoSEQ multiplex PCR. There are around 160,000 clones in the sample; around 90% occur only once, and roughly a sixth lies in the top ten. Specimen: peripheral blood. These receptors all stem from a man between 60 and 70 years old with active or convalescent COVID-19.

This chain connects TRBV14 to TRBJ2-1, with D unresolved. Germline loops: CDR1 SGHDN, CDR2 FVKESK. Trimming took off 4 bases at V and 5 bases at J, with 3 bases between the two ends. The CDR3 runs to 11 residues. In DNA, the CDR3 is TGTGCCAGCAGCCCTAACAATGAGCAGTTCTTC. Translation gives CASSPNNEQFF.

This chain connects TRBV2 to TRBJ1-2, with D unclear. V lost 1 base and J 3 bases, leaving 9 bases between the germline ends. Germline V lookup: CDR1 SNHLY, CDR2 FYNNEI. The CDR3 has 14 residues. For the CDR3, the DNA is TGTGCCAGCAGTGAAGGGGGAGGGTACTATGGCTACACCTTC. The encoded protein is CASSEGGGYYGYTF.

This chain links TRBV5-4 with TRBJ2-1, with 9 bases matching TRBD1. J was trimmed by 6 bases and V by 2 bases; bases with no gene match: 9. The germline V gene encodes CDR1 SGHNT and CDR2 YYREEE (reference sequence). The CDR3 loop spans 16 amino acids. For the CDR3, the DNA is TGTGCCAGCAGCTTTAGTTTACAGGGGGCGGGCAATGAGCAGTTCTTC. Translation: CASSFSLQGAGNEQFF.

The chain joins TRBV7-2 to TRBJ2-7, with 9 bases fitting TRBD2. This CDR3 region has 18 residues. Trimming at V came to 1 base and at J to 1 base, leaving 11 bases not matched to a gene. CDR1 is SGHTA and CDR2 is FQGNSA in the germline V gene. The CDR3 protein is CASSLVRGIAGVSYEQYF. The CDR3 nucleotides are TGTGCCAGCAGCTTAGTAAGGGGCATAGCGGGGGTTTCCTACGAGCAGTACTTC.

The V call is TRBV11-2, the J call TRBJ1-2; 7 positions agree with TRBD1. The length of the CDR3 is 14 residues. V dropped 1 base and J dropped 8; count of bases not matched to a gene: 7. From germline, CDR1 is SGHAT and CDR2 FQNNGV. The chain's CDR3 is CASSLATGLGGYTF. CDR3 sequence (DNA): TGTGCCAGCAGCTTAGCGACAGGGCTCGGGGGCTACACCTTC.

This chain connects TRBV10-1 to TRBJ1-1; D possibly corresponds to TRBD1 (6 bases). The CDR3 runs to 14 residues. Germline values: CDR1 WNHNN, CDR2 SYGVQD (reference sequence). V was shortened by 6 bases and J by 3 bases, with 14 bases between the two germline ends. DNA for the CDR3: TGCGCCAGCAGCTCCGCGGGGGCGGACACTGAAGCTTTCTTT. Its translation is CASSSAGADTEAFF.

This clone was detected once. The chain links TRBV5-4 to TRBJ2-6, with D maybe TRBD1 (5 bases). Looked up from germline, CDR1 is SGHNT and CDR2 is YYREEE (reference sequence). V was shortened by 4 bases and J by 0 bases, with 8 bases between the two germline ends. This CDR3 spans 15 amino acids. Here the CDR3 reads CASSTRDSGANVLTF. The CDR3 region has the DNA TGTGCCAGCAGCACCAGGGACTCTGGGGCCAACGTCCTGACTTTC.

The chain joins TRBV18 to TRBJ1-1, with 8 nucleotides matching TRBD1. Trimming took 3 bases from V and 0 from J; bases not matched to a gene: 9. Germline V gene lookup returns CDR1 KGHSH and CDR2 LQKENI. The CDR3 runs 17 residues. The CDR3 is CASSPNGGTGLNTEAFF. The CDR3, as DNA: TGTGCCAGCTCACCTAATGGAGGGACAGGCTTGAACACTGAAGCTTTCTTT.

The table lists this clone with a count of one. The CDR3 bases are TGTGCCAGCAGTTTAAGGTCGGGAGGGACCTACAATGAGCAGTTCTTC. Translation gives CASSLRSGGTYNEQFF. V is TRBV27 and J is TRBJ2-1; TRBD2 agrees at 8 bases. Germline CDR1 MNHEY, CDR2 SMNVEV (reference sequence). There are 16 residues in the CDR3. J lost 2 bases, V lost 2 bases, and 5 bases had no gene match.

This clone was observed once. The V and J genes are TRBV6-4 and TRBJ1-5; D is possibly TRBD1 (6 bases). Trimming removed 6 bases at V and 3 bases at J, with 15 bases between. The CDR3 is 15 residues long. CDR1 and CDR2 from the germline V gene are MRHNA and SNTAGT. The CDR3 loop is CASSQQTGYNQPQHF. CDR3 in DNA: TGTGCCAGCAGCCAACAAACAGGGTACAATCAGCCCCAGCATTTT.

This clone was recorded once. This chain uses TRBV7-7 with TRBJ2-1; 10 bases map to TRBD1. The CDR3 runs 15 residues. CDR1 is SSHAT and CDR2 is FNYEAQ in the germline V gene (reference sequence). V lost 5 bases, J lost 4 bases, and 5 bases stayed unmatched. CDR3 nucleotide sequence: TGTGCCAGCAGCCCAGACAGGGGGCTTTACAATGAGCAGTTCTTC. This gives the protein CASSPDRGLYNEQFF.

This chain joins TRBV2 and TRBJ2-7, with a tentative D call TRBD2 (5 bases). From germline, CDR1 is SNHLY and CDR2 FYNNEI. V lost 3 bases and J lost 3, with 12 bases in between. The CDR3 has 14 amino acids. CDR3 bases: TGTGCCAGCAGTGACCGGGGATCTCACTACGAGCAGTACTTC. It is translated as CASSDRGSHYEQYF. Complete variable domain (other parts from reference TRBV2 and TRBJ2-7): EPEVTQTPSHQVTQMGQEVILRCVPISNHLYFYWYRQILGQKVEFLVSFYNNEISEKSEIFDDQFSVERPDGSNFTLKIRSTKLEDSAMYFCASSDRGSHYEQYFGPGTRLTVT.

The J gene is TRBJ2-1, the V gene TRBV25-1; TRBD2 agrees at 10 bases. This CDR3 is built from 13 residues. With V trimmed by 6 bases and J by 6 bases, 2 bases remained unmatched. Germline V gives CDR1 MGHDK, CDR2 SYGVNS. CDR3 coding DNA: TGTGCCAGCAGCCTAGCGGGAGCCAATGAGCAGTTCTTC. This codes for CASSLAGANEQFF. Complete variable domain (other parts from reference TRBV25-1 and TRBJ2-1): EADIYQTPRYLVIGTGKKITLECSQTMGHDKMYWYQQDPGMELHLIHYSYGVNSTEKGDLSSESTVSRIRTEHFPLTLESARPSHTSQYLCASSLAGANEQFFGPGTRLTVL.

V and J are TRBV5-5 and TRBJ2-3, with 8 bases identical to TRBD1. This CDR3 region has 15 residues. In germline, CDR1 is SGHKS, CDR2 YYEKEE (reference sequence). J was trimmed by 2 bases and V by 1 base; bases with no gene match: 3. CDR3 loop: CASSLYRGDTDTQYF. DNA of the CDR3: TGTGCCAGCAGCTTGTACAGGGGGGACACAGATACGCAGTATTTT.

This chain joins TRBV5-1 and TRBJ1-2, with 9 bases lining up with TRBD1. Germline CDR1 and CDR2: SGHRS and YFSETQ. With 4 bases clipped from V and 3 bases from J, the junction kept 7 bases outside the gene matches. This CDR3 spans 15 amino acids. CDR3 loop: CASSPRDRAYYGYTF. The CDR3 region has the DNA TGCGCCAGCAGCCCCAGGGACAGGGCCTACTATGGCTACACCTTC.

This chain uses TRBV28 with TRBJ1-5, with D perhaps matching TRBD1 (5 bases). V lost 3 bases, J lost 7 bases, and 16 bases lay in between. Germline assignment: CDR1 MDHEN and CDR2 SYDVKM. The CDR3 consists of 15 residues. CDR3 amino acids: CASSFLDSRRQPQHF. DNA of the CDR3: TGTGCCAGCAGTTTCCTCGACAGCCGAAGACAGCCCCAGCATTTT.

J is TRBJ2-1 and V is TRBV3-1 (or the pseudogene TRBV3-2); TRBD1 matches at 7 bases. The CDR3 is 14 residues long. The trim removed 4 bases at V and 0 bases at J, leaving 0 bases unmatched. Germline V gene sequence: CDR1 LGHDT, CDR2 YNNKEL (reference sequence). The CDR3 here is CASSRDSSYNEQFF. The DNA for the CDR3 is TGTGCCAGCAGCCGGGACAGCTCCTACAATGAGCAGTTCTTC.

The CDR3 reads CASSLAGEPWETQYF. For the CDR3, the DNA is TGCGCCAGCAGCTTGGCGGGGGAGCCTTGGGAGACCCAGTACTTC. The V call is TRBV5-1, the J call TRBJ2-5; possibly TRBD2 for D (6 bases). Germline V gene sequence: CDR1 SGHRS, CDR2 YFSETQ. The CDR3 is 15 residues long. Trimming removed 0 bases from V and 5 bases from J, with 14 bases in between.

This sequence joins TRBV5-1 and TRBJ2-3, with 10 bases matching TRBD2. Germline CDR1 reads SGHRS; CDR2 reads YFSETQ. The CDR3 runs to 14 residues. The J segment lost 5 bases and the V segment lost 6 bases, leaving 6 bases of the junction unmatched. CDR3 protein: CASKSGRARDTQYF. In DNA form, the CDR3 reads TGCGCCAGCAAGAGCGGGAGGGCCCGAGATACGCAGTATTTT.